The 11 T cell receptor beta chains below come from one sample, sequenced in a study of cytomegalovirus exposure and HLA in healthy donors. A multiplex PCR was run with 60 Vbeta primers and 13 Jbeta primers. Sequenced by immunoSEQ multiplex PCR; TCRdb stores in-frame clones only, minus some. This sample has approximately 45,000 clones, with approximately 72% found just once. The sequenced material came from PBMCs. These receptors came from a young woman in good health and CMV-seronegative.

Regarding this clone: Relative to the germline gene, one junction end is altered; a read error may explain this. The chain combines TRBV5-1 with TRBJ2-5; no firm D call. CDR1 and CDR2 (germline): SGHRS, YFSETQ. CDR3 size: 15 residues. CDR3 bases: TGCGCCAGCAGCTTGGTGTCTGCGGATCAAGGGACCCAGTACTTC. Residues: CASSLVSADQGTQYF.

V and J are TRBV6-6 and TRBJ2-7; a weak D match, TRBD2 (5 bases). Germline V lookup: CDR1 MNHNY, CDR2 SVGAGI (reference sequence). CDR3 length: 14 amino acids. The germline V and J ends were trimmed by 8 bases and 2 bases, with 16 bases remaining between them. The chain's CDR3 is CASHEGPLTYEQYF. The CDR3 DNA reads as TGTGCCAGCCACGAGGGTCCCCTTACCTACGAGCAGTACTTC.

The chain employs TRBV5-1 and TRBJ2-3, with TRBD2 identical over 7 bases. V lost 0 bases and J lost 5; bases outside the gene matches: 6. There are 15 residues in the CDR3. From germline, CDR1 is SGHRS and CDR2 YFSETQ. The CDR3 DNA is TGCGCCAGCAGCTTGGGGTTCGCGGGAGAAGATACGCAGTATTTT. Its protein is CASSLGFAGEDTQYF.

The V and J genes are TRBV30 and TRBJ1-1; maybe TRBD1 (5 bases). The CDR3 runs 13 residues. Germline V gene data show CDR1 as GTSNPN and CDR2 as SVGIG (reference sequence). Trimming stripped 0 bases from V and 6 bases from J, with 11 bases between. In DNA form, the CDR3 reads TGTGCCTGGAGTGTACAGGATTACGCTGAAGCTTTCTTT. The encoded protein is CAWSVQDYAEAFF.

This chain uses TRBV7-9 with TRBJ2-5, with D possibly matching TRBD2 (5 bases). Trimming shortened V by 3 bases and J by 0 bases, and 8 bases separated the two germline ends. Germline assignment: CDR1 SEHNR and CDR2 FQNEAQ (reference sequence). The CDR3 covers 14 residues. The CDR3 loop is CASSFRGNQETQYF. The CDR3 nucleotides are TGTGCCAGCAGCTTTAGAGGGAACCAAGAGACCCAGTACTTC.

This clone occurred a few times. J is TRBJ2-1 and V is TRBV2; a possible D gene is TRBD2 (5 bases). V dropped 5 bases and J dropped 9 bases, with 17 bases sitting between them. Looked up from germline, CDR1 is SNHLY and CDR2 is FYNNEI. The CDR3 extends over 14 amino acids. CDR3 loop: CASSPRDYTIEQFF. The CDR3 nucleotides read TGTGCCAGCAGTCCTCGGGATTACACCATTGAGCAGTTCTTC.

The rearrangement links TRBV28 to TRBJ1-3; no reliable D call. Germline CDR1 and CDR2: MDHEN and SYDVKM. The CDR3 has 13 residues. V dropped 9 bases and J dropped 4 bases, with 13 bases sitting between them. CDR3 sequence (DNA): TGTGCCAGTGTGCGGGGTTCCGGAAACACCATATATTTT. Protein product: CASVRGSGNTIYF.

This clone is medium-sized (0.01 to 0.1%) within its sample. V is TRBV6-6 and J is TRBJ2-3; D is possibly TRBD1 (6 bases). Deletions cut 5 bases from V and 2 bases from J, with 14 bases between. Germline V lookup: CDR1 MNHNY, CDR2 SVGAGI (reference sequence). This CDR3 comprises 15 residues. The CDR3 nucleotides are TGTGCCAGCAGTCAATCCGGGACAAACACAGATACGCAGTATTTT. As protein: CASSQSGTNTDTQYF.

This CDR3 is CASSTMTGWNGYTF. CDR3 bases: TGTGCCAGCAGTACCATGACAGGGTGGAATGGCTACACCTTC. The gene calls are TRBV28 and TRBJ1-2, with 7 bases lining up with TRBD1. This CDR3 comprises 14 residues. V was pared by 5 bases and J by 6 bases, with 9 bases of the junction left unmatched. Germline lookup yields CDR1 MDHEN and CDR2 SYDVKM.

The chain uses TRBV29-1 and TRBJ2-3; 9 bases agree with TRBD2. J lost 4 bases, V lost 4 bases, and 3 bases had no gene match. CDR3 length equals 13 residues. Germline V lookup: CDR1 SQVTM, CDR2 ANQGSEA. The CDR3, as DNA: TGCAGCGTTGGGCGGGAGGGCCCAGATACGCAGTATTTT. As protein: CSVGREGPDTQYF.

The V gene is TRBV6-5, the J gene TRBJ2-5; 9 bases line up with TRBD1. V lost 2 bases to trimming and J lost 2 bases; unmatched junction nucleotides: 3. The V gene's germline CDR1 is MNHEY and CDR2 SVGAGI. The CDR3 sequence is 15 residues long. CDR3 amino acids: CASSYGTGLQETQYF. In nucleotides, the CDR3 is TGTGCCAGCAGTTACGGGACAGGGTTACAAGAGACCCAGTACTTC.